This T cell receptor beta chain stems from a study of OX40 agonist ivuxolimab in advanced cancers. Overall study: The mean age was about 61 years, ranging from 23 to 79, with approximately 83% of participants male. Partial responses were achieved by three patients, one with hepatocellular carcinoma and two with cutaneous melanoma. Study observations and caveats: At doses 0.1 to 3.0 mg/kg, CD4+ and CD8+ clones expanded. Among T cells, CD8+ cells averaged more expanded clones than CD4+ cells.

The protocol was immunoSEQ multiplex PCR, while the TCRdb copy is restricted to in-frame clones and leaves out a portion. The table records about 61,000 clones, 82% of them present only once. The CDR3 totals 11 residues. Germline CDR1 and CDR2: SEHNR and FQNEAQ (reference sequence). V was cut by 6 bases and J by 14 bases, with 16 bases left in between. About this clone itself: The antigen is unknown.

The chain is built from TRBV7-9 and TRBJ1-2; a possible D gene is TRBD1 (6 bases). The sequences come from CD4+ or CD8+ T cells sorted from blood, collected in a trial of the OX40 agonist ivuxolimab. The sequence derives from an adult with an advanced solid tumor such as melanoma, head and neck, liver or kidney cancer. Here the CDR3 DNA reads TGTGCCAGCAGTAATCCGGGACACAAAACCTTC. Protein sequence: CASSNPGHKTF.